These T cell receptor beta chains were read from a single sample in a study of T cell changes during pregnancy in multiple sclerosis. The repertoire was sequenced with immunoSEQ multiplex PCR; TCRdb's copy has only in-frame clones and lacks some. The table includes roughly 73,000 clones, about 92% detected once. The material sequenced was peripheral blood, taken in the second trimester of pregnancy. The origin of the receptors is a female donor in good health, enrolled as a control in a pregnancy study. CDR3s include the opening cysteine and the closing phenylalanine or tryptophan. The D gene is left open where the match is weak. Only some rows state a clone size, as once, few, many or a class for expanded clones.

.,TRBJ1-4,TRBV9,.,TGTGCCAGCAGCTATCAGGGCGGAACTAATGAAAAACTGTTTTTT,CASSYQGGTNEKLFF
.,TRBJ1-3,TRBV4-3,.,TGCGCCAGCAGCCAGACGGGCGGGTTTAACTCTGGAAACACCATATATTTT,CASSQTGGFNSGNTIYF
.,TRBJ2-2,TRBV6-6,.,TGTGCCAGCAGTTACTTCAGGGGTCCCGGGGAGCTGTTTTTT,CASSYFRGPGELFF
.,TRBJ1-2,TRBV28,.,TGTGCCAGCAGTCCCCCTCCCTGGCCGACCCGCCAGGGCAATGGCTACACCTTC,CASSPPPWPTRQGNGYTF
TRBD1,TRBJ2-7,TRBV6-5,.,TGTGCCAGCAGTTGGGACAGGGGCTACGAGCAGTACTTC,CASSWDRGYEQYF
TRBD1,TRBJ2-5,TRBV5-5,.,TGTGCCAGCAGCTTACAGGGGGGTCAAGAGACCCAGTACTTC,CASSLQGGQETQYF
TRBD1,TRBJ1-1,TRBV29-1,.,TGCAGCGTTGCCTTGGGACAGTTCACTGAAGCTTTCTTT,CSVALGQFTEAFF
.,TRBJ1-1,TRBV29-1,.,TGCAGCGTCGAGCGGGCAGCTGAAGCTTTCTTT,CSVERAAEAFF
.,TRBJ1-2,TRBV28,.,TGTGCCAGCAGCTCCAGGGAGGCTGTCTATGGCTACACCTTC,CASSSREAVYGYTF
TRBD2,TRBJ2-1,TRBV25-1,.,TGTGCCAGCAGTGAACCTAGCGGGGGGGACGAGCAGTTCTTC,CASSEPSGGDEQFF
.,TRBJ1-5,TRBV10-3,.,TGTGCCATCAGTGAGGGGGCCCGGCAGCCCCAGCATTTT,CAISEGARQPQHF
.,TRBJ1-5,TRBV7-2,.,TGTGCCAGCACCCTACCCGGCAGGCAGCCCCAGCATTTT,CASTLPGRQPQHF
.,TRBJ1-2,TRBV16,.,TGTGCCAGCAGCCAATCACAGGGCAACTATGGCTACACCTTC,CASSQSQGNYGYTF
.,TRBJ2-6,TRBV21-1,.,TGTGCCAGCAGCAAGTCCGGAGGCAGCGCCGGGATCTCTGGGGCCAACGTCCTGACTTTC,CASSKSGGSAGISGANVLTF
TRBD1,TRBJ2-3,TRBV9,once,TGTGCCAGCAGCGTAGAGGGACAGGTCACAGATACGCAGTATTTT,CASSVEGQVTDTQYF
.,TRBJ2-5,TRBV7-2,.,TGTGCCAGCAGCTTACGGGGCGCAACACAGGGGACCCAGTACTTC,CASSLRGATQGTQYF
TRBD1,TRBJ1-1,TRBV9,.,TGTGCCAGCAGCGTAGGGCAGGGGGTCACGAACACTGAAGCTTTCTTT,CASSVGQGVTNTEAFF
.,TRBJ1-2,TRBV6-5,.,TGTGCCAGCAGCCCCCCCCAACAGGGAGCTCGGGGCTACACCTTC,CASSPPQQGARGYTF
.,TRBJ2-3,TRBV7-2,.,TGTGCCAGCAGCCCCCAGGGGAGCGGTACGCAGTATTTT,CASSPQGSGTQYF
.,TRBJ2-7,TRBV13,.,TGTGCCAGCAGCTTGGGCGGGGGCAACTACGAGCAGTACTTC,CASSLGGGNYEQYF
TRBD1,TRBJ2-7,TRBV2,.,TGTGCCAGCAGTGTGGGACAGTCCTACGAGCAGTACTTC,CASSVGQSYEQYF
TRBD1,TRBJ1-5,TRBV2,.,TGTGCCAGCAGCCCGGGACAGGAGAGCAATCAGCCCCAGCATTTT,CASSPGQESNQPQHF
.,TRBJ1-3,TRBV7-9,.,TGTGCCAGCGCTTCCGGGCGGGGGGCTGGAAACACCATATATTTT,CASASGRGAGNTIYF
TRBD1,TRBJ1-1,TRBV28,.,TGTGCCAGCAGTACAGGGGCGGACACTGAAGCTTTCTTT,CASSTGADTEAFF
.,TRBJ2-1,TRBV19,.,TGTGCCAGTAGTATCCGGCGGGGTTTGAGGGACTACAATGAGCAGTTCTTC,CASSIRRGLRDYNEQFF
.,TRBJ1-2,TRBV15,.,TGTGCCACCAGCCTTGGACACCACTATGGCTACACCTTC,CATSLGHHYGYTF
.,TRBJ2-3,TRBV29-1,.,TGCAGCGTTGGACCAGGGCGGGGTACAGATACGCAGTATTTT,CSVGPGRGTDTQYF
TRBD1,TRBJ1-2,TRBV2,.,TGTGCCAGCAGTGTGTCGGACAGGGTGTTTGGCTACACCTTC,CASSVSDRVFGYTF
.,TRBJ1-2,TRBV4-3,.,TGCGCCAGCAGCCAAGATTTTCGGGGGACCTATGGCTACACCTTC,CASSQDFRGTYGYTF
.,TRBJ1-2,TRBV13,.,TGTGCCAGCCTCCAGCGGGGGGACTATGGCTACACCTTC,CASLQRGDYGYTF
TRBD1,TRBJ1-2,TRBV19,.,TGTGCCGTCCGGGACAGCTTCTACACCTTC,CAVRDSFYTF
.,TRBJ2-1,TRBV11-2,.,TGTGCCAGCAGCTCCCAGGGGGGTGAGCAGTTCTTC,CASSSQGGEQFF
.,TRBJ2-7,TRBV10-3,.,TGTGCCATCAGCGGAGCGGAACCGGACTACGAGCAGTACTTC,CAISGAEPDYEQYF
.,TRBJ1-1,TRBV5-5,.,TGTGCCAGCAGCAGATGGGAGGAAACTGAAGCTTTCTTT,CASSRWEETEAFF
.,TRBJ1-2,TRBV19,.,TGTGCCAGTAGTATATTGGGCAGAACTAACTATGGCTACACCTTC,CASSILGRTNYGYTF
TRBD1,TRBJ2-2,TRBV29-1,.,TGCAGCGTTGCCCCCCGGGACAGGAACACCGGGGAGCTGTTTTTT,CSVAPRDRNTGELFF
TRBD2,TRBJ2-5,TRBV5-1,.,TGCGCCAGCAGCTTGGGGGCGTTTACTAGCGGGCAACAAGAGACCCAGTACTTC,CASSLGAFTSGQQETQYF
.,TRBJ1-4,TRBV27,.,TGTGCCAGCAGTTTTGGAGGGGTGGGGCAAACTAATGAAAAACTGTTTTTT,CASSFGGVGQTNEKLFF
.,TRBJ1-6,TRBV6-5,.,TGTGCCAGCAACTCCCGTGGGGGGACCAATTCACCCCTCCACTTT,CASNSRGGTNSPLHF
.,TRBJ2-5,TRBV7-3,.,TGTGCCAGCAGCTTCGAGGGCCAAGAGACCCAGTACTTC,CASSFEGQETQYF
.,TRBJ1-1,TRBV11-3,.,TGTGCCAGCAGCTTAGATTCCTCTTCGGGAACTGAAGCTTTCTTT,CASSLDSSSGTEAFF
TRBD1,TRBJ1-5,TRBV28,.,TGTGCCAGCAGTTTCTGGACAGGCAGCAATCAGCCCCAGCATTTT,CASSFWTGSNQPQHF
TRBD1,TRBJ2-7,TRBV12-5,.,TGTGCTAGTGGTCCAAGGGACAGGGTTCACGAGCAGTACTTC,CASGPRDRVHEQYF
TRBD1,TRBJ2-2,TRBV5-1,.,TGCGCCAGCAGCCTCCGGGACAGGGGGACAGGAACCGGGGAGCTGTTTTTT,CASSLRDRGTGTGELFF
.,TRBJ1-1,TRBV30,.,TGTGCCTGGAGTGTACTACGGCGGCGTGAAGCTTTCTTT,CAWSVLRRREAFF
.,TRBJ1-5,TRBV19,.,TGTGCCAGTAGTATATATGACCCGGGGAATCAGCCCCAGCATTTT,CASSIYDPGNQPQHF
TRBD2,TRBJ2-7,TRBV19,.,TGTGCCAGTAGACCGGGACTAGCGATTACCTACGAGCAGTACTTC,CASRPGLAITYEQYF
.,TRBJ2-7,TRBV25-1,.,TGTGCCAGCAGTGCGACAGGTTACTCCTACGAGCAGTACTTC,CASSATGYSYEQYF
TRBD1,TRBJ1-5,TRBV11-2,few,TGTGCCAGCAGCTCACTTAAAGGACAGGGTGGGCAGCCCCAGCATTTT,CASSSLKGQGGQPQHF
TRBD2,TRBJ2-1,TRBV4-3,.,TGCGCCAGCAGCCTGGGACTAGCAGACAATGAGCAGTTCTTC,CASSLGLADNEQFF
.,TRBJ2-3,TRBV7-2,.,TGTGCCAGCAGCTTATGGTTCCTAGCAAGAGATACGCAGTATTTT,CASSLWFLARDTQYF
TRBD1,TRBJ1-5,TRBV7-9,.,TGTGCCACGGGGCAAGGACAGGGGGCATTTCAGCCCCAGCATTTT,CATGQGQGAFQPQHF
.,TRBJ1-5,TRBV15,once,TGTGCCACCAGCAGAGGAGCAGGCATCAATCAGCCCCAGCATTTT,CATSRGAGINQPQHF